Listed below are T cell receptor beta chains from one sample, sequenced in a study of blood T cell repertoires in COVID-19. Clones were sequenced by immunoSEQ multiplex PCR, and TCRdb holds only the in-frame ones, with some missing. The sample yields approximately 210,000 clones, roughly 78% seen once. The sequenced sample consisted of peripheral blood. These receptors all stem from a woman aged 40 to 50 with acute or convalescent COVID-19. Each CDR3 is given without its conserved first and last residue.

j_call: TRBJ1-5; v_call: TRBV5-6; cdr3_aa: ASSMTGRNQPQH
j_call: TRBJ1-1; v_call: TRBV10-3; cdr3_aa: AISESAYTEAF
j_call: TRBJ2-7; v_call: TRBV18; cdr3_aa: ASSPPGQAAYEQY
j_call: TRBJ2-3; v_call: TRBV14; cdr3_aa: ASSSYGGYTQY
j_call: TRBJ1-1; v_call: TRBV5-1; cdr3_aa: ASSQQGAPTEAF
j_call: TRBJ1-5; v_call: TRBV19; cdr3_aa: ASSIDRGPNQPQH
j_call: TRBJ1-1; v_call: TRBV6-4; cdr3_aa: ASSATGARTEAF
j_call: TRBJ2-5; v_call: TRBV3-1/TRBV3-2; cdr3_aa: ASSQEAGEVGLETQY
j_call: TRBJ2-1; v_call: TRBV18; cdr3_aa: ASSPQRESYNEQF
j_call: TRBJ1-2; v_call: TRBV21-1; cdr3_aa: ASSKIYRELHYGYT
j_call: TRBJ2-1; v_call: TRBV2; cdr3_aa: ASSVLAGDAYNEQF
j_call: TRBJ2-2; v_call: TRBV5-1; cdr3_aa: ASSLWPGLAGVGTGELF
j_call: TRBJ2-7; v_call: TRBV5-6; cdr3_aa: ASSWGLAGSYEQY
j_call: TRBJ2-1; v_call: TRBV6-5; cdr3_aa: ASSYANGDEQF
j_call: TRBJ1-6; v_call: TRBV9; cdr3_aa: ASSRQGDNSPLH
j_call: TRBJ2-1; v_call: TRBV11-3; cdr3_aa: ASSLDSGLYNEQF
j_call: TRBJ1-1; v_call: TRBV16; cdr3_aa: ASSQFPGSSSEAF
j_call: TRBJ2-1; v_call: TRBV11-2; cdr3_aa: ASSLRFGRGDTYNEQF
j_call: TRBJ2-1; v_call: TRBV7-2; cdr3_aa: ASSLRLAGHSYNEQF
j_call: TRBJ1-1; v_call: TRBV18; cdr3_aa: ASSPPSGENTEAF
j_call: TRBJ2-3; v_call: TRBV3-1/TRBV3-2; cdr3_aa: ASSELPGTGVDTQY
j_call: TRBJ2-7; v_call: TRBV5-1; cdr3_aa: ASSLEGGPYEQY
j_call: TRBJ1-6; v_call: TRBV3-1/TRBV3-2; cdr3_aa: ASSQAPTGGGTPLH
j_call: TRBJ2-7; v_call: TRBV11-2; cdr3_aa: ASSLSGQIYEQY
j_call: TRBJ2-1; v_call: TRBV11-3; cdr3_aa: ASSLTRGSNEQF
j_call: TRBJ2-1; v_call: TRBV19; cdr3_aa: ASSLGTSGRNEQF
j_call: TRBJ2-7; v_call: TRBV5-1; cdr3_aa: ASSRDTADEQY
j_call: TRBJ1-6; v_call: TRBV6-5; cdr3_aa: ASSGQGPYNSPLH
j_call: TRBJ2-2; v_call: TRBV10-1; cdr3_aa: ASTSGTGVHGELF
j_call: TRBJ1-4; v_call: TRBV10-3; cdr3_aa: AIKGQSHEKLF
j_call: TRBJ2-3; v_call: TRBV21-1; cdr3_aa: ASSPYEREGPRVPRGTQY